One and the same sample provided the 30 T cell receptor beta chains below, sequenced in a study of T cells in Graves' hyperthyroidism and ophthalmopathy. TCR beta CDR3 regions were amplified from RNA. The TCR CDR3 first-round RT-PCR relied on the HTBI primer set. TCRdb re-derived calls from the multiplex PCR reads in MiXCR, one entry per CDR3 protein. In the table there are around 760,000 distinct CDR3 sequences, approximately 36% of which are singletons. What was sequenced was blood. These receptors originate from a woman aged 40 to 50 with Graves' hyperthyroidism.

The table lists this clonotype with a few counts. The CDR3 loop reads CASSPMGGVLANQPQHF. CDR3 nucleotides: TGTGCCAGCAGTCCAATGGGAGGGGTCTTAGCCAATCAGCCCCAGCATTTT. The chain couples TRBV7-2 to TRBJ1-5; the D gene is possibly TRBD1 (5 bases). Germline V gene data show CDR1 as SGHTA and CDR2 as FQGNSA. The CDR3 length is 17 residues. V was clipped by 6 bases and J by 3 bases, with 21 bases between them. Variable domain in full (rest from reference TRBV7-2 and TRBJ1-5): GAGVSQSPSNKVTEKGKDVELRCDPISGHTALYWYRQSLGQGLEFLIYFQGNSAPDKSGLPSDRFSAERTGGSVSTLTIQRTQQEDSAVYLCASSPMGGVLANQPQHFGDGTRLSIL.

V usage is TRBV7-2 and J usage is TRBJ2-7; TRBD1 agrees at 7 bases. This CDR3 contains 15 residues. Germline CDR1 and CDR2: SGHTA and FQGNSA. With 0 bases clipped from V and 4 bases from J, the junction kept 6 bases outside the gene matches. In DNA, the CDR3 is TGTGCCAGCAGCTTAGCCGGGACAGCATATTACGAGCAGTACTTC. Amino acids: CASSLAGTAYYEQYF.

The chain joins TRBV6-4 to TRBJ1-4; D is undetermined. The germline CDR1 and CDR2 sequences are MRHNA and SNTAGT. The CDR3 extends over 14 amino acids. The V end lost 0 bases, the J end lost 10 bases, and 12 bases lay between the germline ends. In DNA, the CDR3 is TGTGCCAGCAGTGACTCGGCAGGAGGCGGAAAACTGTTTTTT. It specifies CASSDSAGGGKLFF.

This clonotype was counted only a few times. This sequence joins TRBV4-3 and TRBJ1-1; a possible D gene is TRBD1 (5 bases). Germline assignment: CDR1 LGHNA and CDR2 YSLEER. CDR3 length: 15 residues. V gave up 2 bases and J gave up 5 bases, with 15 bases separating them. CDR3 coding DNA: TGCGCCAGCAGCCAACCACTCCAGGGAATTACTGAAGCTTTCTTT. Amino acids: CASSQPLQGITEAFF.

The chain is built from TRBV15 and TRBJ1-2; no firm D call. CDR3 length: 16 amino acids. Per the germline V gene, CDR1 is LNHNV and CDR2 is YYDKDF (reference sequence). Trimming pared 3 bases from V and 5 bases from J, leaving 19 bases between. CDR3 DNA sequence: TGTGCCACCAGCAGCTTAAGACCCGGATCGTATTATGGCTACACCTTC. Its protein is CATSSLRPGSYYGYTF.

This chain joins TRBV5-4 and TRBJ1-2; D is uncertain. This CDR3 comprises 13 residues. Trimming shortened V by 10 bases and J by 5 bases, and 18 bases separated the two germline ends. Germline CDR1 and CDR2: SGHNT and YYREEE (reference sequence). CDR3 protein: CAYFRGAEYGYTF. The CDR3 region has the DNA TGTGCCTATTTCCGGGGTGCGGAATATGGCTACACCTTC.

Notes on this clonotype: Given a much more abundant clone one base away, this may be a read error. The chain couples TRBV10-3 to TRBJ1-1; D possibly corresponds to TRBD1 (5 bases). This CDR3 is 13 amino acids long. Per germline, CDR1 ENHRY and CDR2 SYGVKD. The V end was cut by 2 bases, the J end by 3 bases, with 7 bases between. CDR3 DNA: TGTGCCATCAGTGAGGGCAGGGACACTGAAGCTTTCTTT. Amino acid sequence: CAISEGRDTEAFF.

V and J are TRBV7-2 and TRBJ2-3; 11 positions match TRBD2. CDR1 is SGHTA and CDR2 is FQGNSA in the germline V gene. Trimming took 6 bases from V and 0 from J; bases not matched to a gene: 5. This CDR3 has 16 amino acids. DNA for the CDR3: TGTGCCAGCAGGCTAGCGGGAGGCCCTAGCACAGATACGCAGTATTTT. Residues: CASRLAGGPSTDTQYF.

V is TRBV4-3 and J is TRBJ1-2, with TRBD1 matching 8 bases. CDR1 is LGHNA and CDR2 is YSLEER in the germline V gene. The CDR3 length is 17 residues. The V segment lost 7 bases and the J segment 2 bases; nucleotides outside the gene matches: 15. Written as DNA, the CDR3 is TGCGCCAGCACCCGTAACGAACAGACAGGGGCGAACTATGGCTACACCTTC. It specifies CASTRNEQTGANYGYTF.

The rearrangement links TRBV29-1 to TRBJ1-1; no reliable D call. Per germline, CDR1 SQVTM and CDR2 ANQGSEA. V shed 4 bases and J shed 0 bases, with 15 bases lying between them. CDR3 length: 15 residues. The CDR3 region has the DNA TGCAGCGTTGGAGGGCCGGGCGTTATGAACACTGAAGCTTTCTTT. Protein: CSVGGPGVMNTEAFF. The whole variable domain, remainder taken from reference TRBV29-1 and TRBJ1-1, is SAVISQKPSRDICQRGTSLTIQCQVDSQVTMMFWYRQQPGQSLTLIATANQGSEATYESGFVIDKFPISRPNLTFSTLTVSNMSPEDSSIYLCSVGGPGVMNTEAFFGQGTRLTVV.

Concerning this clonotype itself: It may be a read error: a sequence one base away is much more abundant. The V gene is TRBV7-2, the J gene TRBJ1-2; D perhaps matches TRBD1 (5 bases). V was clipped by 0 bases and J by 7 bases, with 18 bases between them. This CDR3 region has 16 residues. The germline CDR1 and CDR2 sequences are SGHTA and FQGNSA. The CDR3 is CASSLALGGRSCGYTF. The CDR3 DNA reads TGTGCCAGCAGCTTAGCGCTCGGGGGACGGTCCTGTGGCTACACCTTC.

This CDR3 reads CASSLSPGTGQTQYF. CDR3 DNA: TGCGCCAGCAGCTTGTCCCCAGGGACGGGCCAGACCCAGTACTTC. V usage is TRBV5-1 and J usage is TRBJ2-5, with D possibly called TRBD1 or TRBD2 (5 bases each). Between the trimmed V and J ends, which lost 1 base and 6 bases, there was a span of 16 bases. Germline V lookup: CDR1 SGHRS, CDR2 YFSETQ. The CDR3 runs 15 residues.

Comments on this clonotype: An end of the junction differs from the germline gene, which may be a read error. The chain has TRBV10-3 and TRBJ2-5; 9 positions match TRBD1. The CDR3 contains 14 residues. In germline, CDR1 is ENHRY, CDR2 SYGVKD. Here the CDR3 reads CASSWDRVGQPQYF. As DNA, the CDR3 is TGTGCCAGCAGTTGGGACAGGGTAGGGCAGCCCCAGTACTTC.

This clonotype was observed a handful of times. The chain has TRBV19 and TRBJ1-5, with a possible D match to TRBD1 (5 bases). Trimming stripped 6 bases from V and 5 bases from J, with 14 bases between. Per the germline V gene, CDR1 is LNHDA and CDR2 is SQIVND (reference sequence). The CDR3 length is 14 residues. Here the CDR3 reads CASREGQFDQPQHF. The CDR3 DNA reads TGTGCCAGTAGAGAGGGGCAGTTTGATCAGCCCCAGCATTTT.

This clonotype was observed at least ten times. The V gene is TRBV6-2 or TRBV6-3, the J gene TRBJ1-1, with D maybe TRBD1 (5 bases). Germline V gives CDR1 MNHEY, CDR2 SVGEGT. Trimming pared 8 bases from V and 6 bases from J, leaving 22 bases between. This CDR3 comprises 15 residues. The CDR3: CASSKGRESNPEAFF. The CDR3 nucleotides read TGTGCCAGCTCCAAAGGCAGGGAATCTAATCCTGAAGCTTTCTTT.

As for this clonotype: This may be a read error, as it is one base from a much larger clone. The V gene is TRBV7-9, the J gene TRBJ1-1; D is ambiguous. Trimming removed 11 bases at V and 5 bases at J, with 18 bases between. The length of the CDR3 is 13 residues. In germline, CDR1 is SEHNR, CDR2 FQNEAQ (reference sequence). In DNA, the CDR3 is TGTGCCGGCTACGGGCCTGGTGAGACTGAAGCTTTCTTT. This gives the protein CAGYGPGETEAFF.

This clonotype was recorded many times. V is TRBV2 and J is TRBJ1-1, with a possible D match to TRBD1 (5 bases). The germline V and J ends were trimmed by 3 bases and 4 bases, with 12 bases remaining between them. Germline V gives CDR1 SNHLY, CDR2 FYNNEI. The CDR3 is 14 residues long. The CDR3 reads CASSEGVEVTEAFF. In DNA, the CDR3 is TGTGCCAGCAGTGAGGGGGTCGAGGTCACTGAAGCTTTCTTT.

CDR3 residues: CASSQGGGGGYEQYF. The CDR3 DNA reads TGCGCCAGCAGCCAAGGAGGCGGGGGCGGCTACGAGCAGTACTTC. The chain has TRBV4-3 and TRBJ2-7; TRBD2 is a possible D gene (7 bases). In germline, CDR1 is LGHNA, CDR2 YSLEER. The CDR3 covers 15 residues. V was shortened by 1 base and J by 3 bases, with 13 bases between the two germline ends.

This chain connects TRBV24-1 to TRBJ2-5, with no clear D. Trimming shortened V by 11 bases and J by 7 bases, and 19 bases separated the two germline ends. Germline V CDR1 and CDR2: KGHDR, SFDVKD. CDR3 length equals 13 residues. CDR3 nucleotide sequence: TGTGCCAGCACCGTTTCCGAGCGCGGGACCCAGTACTTC. Translated, it gives CASTVSERGTQYF.

The chain recombines TRBV15 with TRBJ2-7; TRBD2 aligns across 7 bases. From germline, CDR1 is LNHNV and CDR2 YYDKDF (reference sequence). This CDR3 has 17 residues. The V segment lost 0 bases and the J segment 4 bases; nucleotides outside the gene matches: 12. The CDR3, as DNA: TGTGCCACCAGCAGAGAAACTAGCGACTCGAGGTGGTACGAGCAGTACTTC. Translation: CATSRETSDSRWYEQYF.

Many counts were recorded for this clonotype. This chain links TRBV12-3 or TRBV12-4 with TRBJ1-1; no reliable D call. Trimming left V 6 bases short and J 4 bases short, with 12 bases between. The CDR3 loop spans 13 amino acids. CDR3 protein: CASSLLSGTEAFF. CDR3 bases: TGTGCCAGCAGCTTATTATCCGGCACTGAAGCTTTCTTT.

This clonotype was found once. Lacking the conserved final phenylalanine or tryptophan, this CDR3 likely reflects a read error. The CDR3 sequence is CASSLKWDYGYTL. Written as DNA, the CDR3 is TGTGCCAGCAGCTTAAAGTGGGACTATGGCTACACCCTC. The rearrangement links TRBV7-9 to TRBJ1-2; D gene unclear. V lost 2 bases, J lost 3 bases, and 7 bases lay in between. The CDR3 is made up of 13 amino acids. The germline V gene has CDR1 SEHNR and CDR2 FQNEAQ (reference sequence).

Turning to this clonotype: A read error is likely, as this CDR3 ends without the conserved phenylalanine or tryptophan. Here the CDR3 DNA reads TGTGCCAGCAGCTTAAAATGGGTTGTTCCTGAAGCTTTCCTT. Translation: CASSLKWVVPEAFL. V usage is TRBV7-2 and J usage is TRBJ1-1; D is uncertain. Germline-derived CDR1 and CDR2 are SGHTA and FQGNSA. This CDR3 contains 14 residues. Trimming removed 2 bases from V and 6 bases from J, with 13 bases in between.

The chain has TRBV19 and TRBJ2-7; 8 nucleotides match TRBD1. After removal of 10 bases from V and 0 bases from J, the junction contained 11 bases not matched to a gene. Germline CDR1 LNHDA, CDR2 SQIVND (reference sequence). CDR3 length: 15 amino acids. CDR3 in amino acids: CATRVGTGASYEQYF. As DNA, the CDR3 is TGTGCCACGCGTGTGGGGACAGGCGCCTCCTACGAGCAGTACTTC.

The chain recombines TRBV24-1 with TRBJ2-7; D is perhaps TRBD1 (5 bases). The CDR3 sequence is 12 residues long. CDR1 KGHDR and CDR2 SFDVKD come from the germline V gene. V lost 4 bases, J lost 4 bases, and 7 bases lay in between. The DNA for the CDR3 is TGTGCCACCAGTGAGACAGCTTACGAGCAGTACTTC. It specifies CATSETAYEQYF.

The rearrangement joins TRBV2 to TRBJ2-7; TRBD2 agrees at 8 bases. The germline CDR1 and CDR2 sequences are SNHLY and FYNNEI. V was pared by 2 bases and J by 7 bases, with 7 bases of the junction left unmatched. The CDR3 sequence is 14 residues long. The CDR3 bases are TGTGCCAGCAGTGAAACGGGGGGGCTAAATGAGCAGTACTTC. Protein product: CASSETGGLNEQYF.

In this sample, this clonotype turned up many times. This chain joins TRBV20-1 and TRBJ2-5, with D unresolved. The V end lost 2 bases, the J end lost 5 bases, and 15 bases lay between the germline ends. The CDR3 consists of 14 residues. CDR1 is DFQATT, CDR2 SNEGSKA, per germline (reference sequence). The CDR3 sequence: CSARLVEGWETQYF. The CDR3 DNA reads as TGCAGTGCTAGACTTGTGGAAGGGTGGGAGACCCAGTACTTC.

This clonotype has at least ten counts. The chain combines TRBV10-3 with TRBJ1-2; D is ambiguous. Germline CDR1 ENHRY, CDR2 SYGVKD. This CDR3 has 13 amino acids. V lost 6 bases and J 0 bases, leaving 8 bases between the germline ends. This CDR3 is CAIRSPANYGYTF. CDR3 bases: TGTGCCATCAGGTCACCGGCTAACTATGGCTACACCTTC.

The V call is TRBV7-9, the J call TRBJ2-7; the D gene is possibly TRBD1 (6 bases). CDR3 length: 15 residues. V shed 5 bases and J shed 7 bases, with 21 bases lying between them. The germline V gene encodes CDR1 SEHNR and CDR2 FQNEAQ (reference sequence). The CDR3 region is CASSVGGYVNLEQYF. The CDR3 DNA sequence: TGTGCCAGCAGCGTAGGGGGTTACGTTAATCTTGAGCAGTACTTC.

The CDR3 sequence: CASRGTAYGYTF. The CDR3, as DNA: TGCGCCAGCAGAGGGACAGCCTATGGCTACACCTTC. The chain employs TRBV10-2 and TRBJ1-2; 7 bases agree with TRBD1. The CDR3 spans 12 residues. In germline, CDR1 is WSHSY, CDR2 SAAADI. V shed 6 bases, J shed 4 bases, and the junction held 2 bases outside the gene matches.